These T cell receptor beta chains were read from a single sample in a study of T-cell memory formation after mild COVID-19. In TCRdb, the 5' RACE reads were re-called with MiXCR into one record per CDR3 protein. The data contain about 540,000 distinct CDR3 sequences, roughly 20% of them singletons. Input material: PBMCs or a T cell subset sorted from them (not recorded which). The receptor source for this set is an adult woman who had mild COVID-19 (a few samples of this study predate the infection). Cell type and time point are not known. The CDR3 runs from the conserved cysteine through the conserved F or W. D genes are given only for firm matches. Not all rows give a size; the values are once, few, many and, for expanded clones, a class.

TRBV12-3/TRBV12-4	TRBJ2-1	14	NA	TRBD2	CASTRGVGYNEQFF	TGTGCCAGCACCCGGGGGGTGGGGTACAATGAGCAGTTCTTC
TRBV5-1	TRBJ2-5	15	few	NA	CASSYRTTLGETQYF	TGCGCCAGCAGCTATCGTACAACACTGGGGGAGACCCAGTACTTC
TRBV7-9	TRBJ1-2	13	NA	NA	CASSQHGGGGYTF	TGTGCCAGCAGCCAACACGGGGGAGGCGGCTACACCTTC
TRBV12-3/TRBV12-4	TRBJ2-1	15	NA	NA	CASSFSQAGNNEQFF	TGTGCCAGCAGTTTTTCCCAGGCGGGCAACAATGAGCAGTTCTTC
TRBV7-9	TRBJ2-7	14	NA	TRBD1	CASSGSGGLDEQYF	TGTGCCAGCAGCGGATCAGGGGGCTTGGACGAGCAGTACTTC
TRBV14	TRBJ2-7	12	many	NA	CASSQVSYEQYF	TGTGCCAGCAGTCAGGTTTCTTACGAGCAGTACTTC
TRBV27	TRBJ1-1	15	once	TRBD1	CASSLGIQGGSEAFF	TGTGCCAGCAGTCTCGGGATCCAGGGGGGCTCTGAAGCTTTCTTT
TRBV25-1	TRBJ2-3	18	NA	NA	CASSATWGEGISADTQYF	TGTGCCAGCAGTGCTACTTGGGGCGAAGGGATCTCTGCAGATACGCAGTATTTT
TRBV27	TRBJ2-3	15	NA	NA	CASRIGRQRTDTQYF	TGTGCCAGCCGGATCGGGCGGCAGCGCACAGATACGCAGTATTTT
TRBV12-3/TRBV12-4	TRBJ1-1	14	NA	NA	CASSLGDWGTEAFF	TGTGCCAGCAGTTTAGGGGACTGGGGCACTGAAGCTTTCTTT
TRBV10-3	TRBJ2-3	15	few	TRBD1	CAISGDRIPTDTQYF	TGTGCCATCAGTGGGGACAGGATCCCCACAGATACGCAGTATTTT
TRBV12-3/TRBV12-4	TRBJ2-2	13	few	TRBD2	CASSDGGAGELFF	TGTGCCAGCAGTGACGGGGGGGCCGGGGAGCTGTTTTTT
TRBV5-4	TRBJ1-2	14	few	NA	CASSPGPDNYGYTF	TGTGCCAGCAGCCCGGGTCCAGATAACTATGGCTACACCTTC
TRBV19	TRBJ2-7	12	few	TRBD1	CASSNRGYEQYF	TGTGCCAGTAGCAACAGGGGATACGAGCAGTACTTC
TRBV12-3/TRBV12-4	TRBJ1-1	17	NA	NA	CASSLGGGYPSNTEAFF	TGTGCCAGCAGTTTAGGGGGGGGGTACCCATCGAACACTGAAGCTTTCTTT
TRBV4-2	TRBJ2-4	16	few	NA	CASSQDHLGTKNIQYF	TGTGCCAGCAGCCAAGATCACCTAGGGACCAAAAACATTCAGTACTTC
TRBV27	TRBJ2-1	11	NA	NA	CASSFRGRQFF	TGTGCCAGCAGTTTCCGAGGGCGGCAGTTCTTC
TRBV9	TRBJ1-3	17	few	NA	CASSLTDRSYSGNTIYF	TGTGCCAGCAGCCTAACTGACCGATCTTACTCTGGAAACACCATATATTTT
TRBV5-1	TRBJ2-7	13	few	TRBD1	CASSLGTGAEQYF	TGCGCCAGCAGCCTAGGAACAGGGGCCGAGCAGTACTTC
TRBV11-1	TRBJ1-2	14	few	NA	CASSGDTPLRGYTF	TGTGCCAGCAGCGGGGACACTCCCCTCAGGGGCTACACCTTC
TRBV20-1	TRBJ1-4	12	few	NA	CSARMGDEKLFF	TGCAGTGCTAGAATGGGGGATGAAAAACTGTTTTTT
TRBV6-6	TRBJ2-5	15	NA	TRBD2	CASSLAGDLRETQYF	TGTGCCAGCAGCCTAGCGGGGGACCTCCGTGAGACCCAGTACTTC
TRBV2	TRBJ2-1	13	NA	NA	CASSFRVNNEQFF	TGTGCCAGCAGTTTTAGGGTAAACAATGAGCAGTTCTTC
TRBV6-2/TRBV6-3	TRBJ2-1	16	few	TRBD2	CASSYPGTSVYNEQFF	TGTGCCAGCAGTTACCCCGGGACTAGCGTTTACAATGAGCAGTTCTTC